These 18 T cell receptor beta chains were sequenced from one sample in a study of cytomegalovirus exposure and HLA in healthy donors. Researchers ran the PCR with 60 Vbeta and 13 Jbeta primers. Some clones are missing from TCRdb's copy, which holds only in-frame ones; the method was immunoSEQ multiplex PCR. The table includes under 200,000 clones, just under 80% detected once. Sequencing was performed on PBMCs. The receptors here all came from a woman aged 50 to 65 in good health and CMV-seronegative.

V and J are TRBV30 and TRBJ1-1, with 10 nucleotides matching TRBD1. Germline values: CDR1 GTSNPN, CDR2 SVGIG (reference sequence). There are 13 residues in the CDR3. V shed 0 bases and J 11 bases; nucleotides not matched to a gene: 6. This CDR3 reads CAWSVGGTGDAFF. The CDR3 coding sequence is TGTGCCTGGAGTGTCGGGGGGACAGGGGATGCTTTCTTT.

The chain has TRBV28 and TRBJ1-1; TRBD1 matches 7 bases. Germline V CDR1 and CDR2: MDHEN, SYDVKM. The junction had 15 bases not matched to a gene; V was cut back by 5 bases and J by 0 bases. This CDR3 has 18 amino acids. Here the CDR3 reads CASSPVLKSRGLNTEAFF. CDR3 nucleotide sequence: TGTGCCAGCAGTCCCGTTTTGAAGAGTAGGGGGCTGAACACTGAAGCTTTCTTT. The complete variable domain, with remaining parts taken from reference TRBV28 and TRBJ1-1, reads DVKVTQSSRYLVKRTGEKVFLECVQDMDHENMFWYRQDPGLGLRLIYFSYDVKMKEKGDIPEGYSVSREKKERFSLILESASTNQTSMYLCASSPVLKSRGLNTEAFFGQGTRLTVV.

The genes are TRBV19 and TRBJ1-1, with 9 bases identical to TRBD1. V gave up 1 base and J gave up 8 bases; unmatched junction bases: 2. Germline assignment: CDR1 LNHDA and CDR2 SQIVND (reference sequence). The CDR3 consists of 13 residues. This chain's CDR3 is CASSIGDRVEAFF. CDR3 bases: TGTGCCAGTAGTATAGGGGACAGGGTAGAAGCTTTCTTT. The full variable domain, in which reference TRBV19 and TRBJ1-1 provide the parts outside the CDR3, is DGGITQSPKYLFRKEGQNVTLSCEQNLNHDAMYWYRQDPGQGLRLIYYSQIVNDFQKGDIAEGYSVSREKKESFPLTVTSAQKNPTAFYLCASSIGDRVEAFFGQGTRLTVV.

This clone was picked up a small number of times. This rearrangement joins TRBV5-1 to TRBJ1-6; the match to TRBD1 covers 10 bases. Germline CDR1 and CDR2: SGHRS and YFSETQ. The CDR3 runs 16 residues. The V gene end was trimmed by 4 bases and the J gene end by 7 bases; junction bases not matched to a gene: 8. The CDR3 protein is CASSPDRGFLNSPLHF. The CDR3, as DNA: TGCGCCAGCAGCCCGGACAGGGGGTTCTTGAATTCACCCCTCCACTTT.

CDR3 in amino acids: CASSQLRDPNEQFF. CDR3 bases: TGTGCCAGCAGCCAACTCCGGGATCCCAATGAGCAGTTCTTC. The J gene is TRBJ2-1, the V gene TRBV16; tentatively, D is TRBD2 (5 bases). CDR3 length: 14 residues. The ends were cut back, 2 bases at V and 6 bases at J, with 11 bases in the middle. From germline, CDR1 is KGHSY and CDR2 FQNENV.

The CDR3 coding sequence is TGCGCCAGCAGCCCAAACAGCCAGAGCTCCTATAATTCACCCCTCCACTTT. It specifies CASSPNSQSSYNSPLHF. The chain is built from TRBV5-1 and TRBJ1-6; D is unresolved. V was pared by 4 bases and J by 0 bases, with 14 bases between. Germline-derived CDR1 and CDR2 are SGHRS and YFSETQ. The CDR3 has 17 amino acids.

This clone has a single count. The genes are TRBV9 and TRBJ2-1; 8 bases align to TRBD2. The J segment lost 1 base and the V segment lost 6 bases, leaving 6 bases of the junction unmatched. Germline V gene sequence: CDR1 SGDLS, CDR2 YYNGEE. The CDR3 length is 15 residues. DNA of the CDR3: TGTGCCAGCAACGCGCGGGGGGAGTCCTACAATGAGCAGTTCTTC. As protein: CASNARGESYNEQFF.

The V call is TRBV28, the J call TRBJ2-1; the match to TRBD2 covers 9 bases. Losses at the gene ends were 3 bases for V and 5 bases for J; bases not matched to a gene: 5. CDR1 is MDHEN, CDR2 SYDVKM, per germline. This CDR3 has 15 residues. In DNA, the CDR3 is TGTGCCAGCAGTTTTAGCGGGAGAAGAAACAATGAGCAGTTCTTC. The encoded protein is CASSFSGRRNNEQFF. Complete variable domain (other parts from reference TRBV28 and TRBJ2-1): DVKVTQSSRYLVKRTGEKVFLECVQDMDHENMFWYRQDPGLGLRLIYFSYDVKMKEKGDIPEGYSVSREKKERFSLILESASTNQTSMYLCASSFSGRRNNEQFFGPGTRLTVL.

This sequence joins TRBV10-3 and TRBJ2-1, with unresolved D. V dropped 6 bases and J dropped 0 bases, with 9 bases sitting between them. CDR1 and CDR2 from the germline V gene are ENHRY and SYGVKD. CDR3 length equals 14 residues. Here the CDR3 reads CAIRELSSYNEQFF. The CDR3, as DNA: TGTGCCATCAGAGAGCTGAGCTCCTACAATGAGCAGTTCTTC.

This chain connects TRBV9 to TRBJ1-4, with 11 positions matching TRBD1. Germline V CDR1 and CDR2: SGDLS, YYNGEE. This CDR3 has 14 amino acids. The V gene end was trimmed by 4 bases and the J gene end by 8 bases; junction bases not matched to a gene: 4. As DNA, the CDR3 is TGTGCCAGCAGCAGCCGGACAGGGGGCGAAAAACTGTTTTTT. Encoded protein: CASSSRTGGEKLFF.

This clone was recorded only once. The chain links TRBV28 to TRBJ1-1, with a tentative D call TRBD1 (5 bases). V lost 2 bases and J 5 bases, leaving 12 bases between the germline ends. CDR3 length: 14 amino acids. CDR1 is MDHEN, CDR2 SYDVKM, per germline. CDR3 bases: TGTGCCAGCAGTTTAGCGGCCGGGGGGACTGAAGCTTTCTTT. This gives the protein CASSLAAGGTEAFF.

In this sample, this clone turned up a few times. The chain employs TRBV10-1 and TRBJ2-3, with D possibly matching TRBD1 (5 bases). The CDR3 sequence is 12 residues long. The germline CDR1 and CDR2 sequences are WNHNN and SYGVQD (reference sequence). The ends were cut back, 5 bases at V and 5 bases at J, with 8 bases in the middle. CDR3 nucleotide sequence: TGCGCCAGCAGTCTAAGGGGAGATACGCAGTATTTT. This encodes CASSLRGDTQYF.

The CDR3 here is CASSGILQVAGKQETQYF. The CDR3 nucleotides read TGTGCCAGCAGTGGTATACTCCAGGTAGCGGGGAAACAAGAGACCCAGTACTTC. V is TRBV28 and J is TRBJ2-5; 8 bases are a match to TRBD2. Germline V lookup: CDR1 MDHEN, CDR2 SYDVKM. The CDR3 loop spans 18 amino acids. V trimming: 5 bases; J trimming: 2 bases; junction bases outside the gene matches: 16.

This chain links TRBV7-2 with TRBJ2-4; the match to TRBD2 covers 12 bases. Germline V gene data show CDR1 as SGHTA and CDR2 as FQGNSA. CDR3 size: 15 residues. After removal of 6 bases from V and 5 bases from J, the junction contained 5 bases not matched to a gene. The CDR3 reads CASRGLAGFQNIQYF. DNA of the CDR3: TGTGCCAGCAGAGGACTAGCGGGGTTTCAAAACATTCAGTACTTC.

This clone showed up just once. The J gene is TRBJ1-2, the V gene TRBV7-9; 10 nucleotides agree with TRBD1. Trimming cost V 4 bases and J 10 bases; bases outside gene matches: 18. Looked up from germline, CDR1 is SEHNR and CDR2 is FQNEAQ (reference sequence). The CDR3 spans 17 residues. CDR3: CASSSTVTGTGVGVYTF. CDR3 bases: TGTGCCAGCAGCTCCACAGTGACGGGGACAGGGGTCGGGGTCTACACCTTC.

The J gene is TRBJ1-5, the V gene TRBV2; D possibly corresponds to TRBD1 (6 bases). Germline values: CDR1 SNHLY, CDR2 FYNNEI. V was cut by 0 bases and J by 7 bases, with 10 bases left in between. The length of the CDR3 is 14 residues. DNA of the CDR3: TGTGCCAGCAGTGAAGCTAGGGGGGGACAGCCCCAGCATTTT. It specifies CASSEARGGQPQHF.

This rearrangement joins TRBV7-8 to TRBJ2-2, with D tentatively TRBD2 (6 bases). The CDR3 has 15 amino acids. Trimming stripped 5 bases from V and 3 bases from J, with 13 bases between. Germline V lookup: CDR1 SGHVS, CDR2 FQNEAQ. The DNA for the CDR3 is TGTGCCAGCAGCGGGCGGGACTTCCACACCGGGGAGCTGTTTTTT. Translating gives CASSGRDFHTGELFF. Looking up the rest from reference TRBV7-8 and TRBJ2-2 gives the full variable domain: GAGVSQSPRYKVAKRGQDVALRCDPISGHVSLFWYQQALGQGPEFLTYFQNEAQLDKSGLPSDRFFAERPEGSVSTLKIQRTQQEDSAVYLCASSGRDFHTGELFFGEGSRLTVL.

V is TRBV15 and J is TRBJ2-7; D gene unclear. The V and J ends lost 1 base and 5 bases respectively, with 12 bases between them. The CDR3 sequence is 14 residues long. In germline, CDR1 is LNHNV, CDR2 YYDKDF (reference sequence). CDR3 protein: CATSRAGEAHEQYF. The DNA for the CDR3 is TGTGCCACCAGCAGAGCGGGTGAAGCTCACGAGCAGTACTTC.